Here is one T cell receptor beta chain with its context. The sample is drawn from a study of sequential checkpoint blockade in melanoma. Across the study: Patients were randomized 1:1 to nivolumab-then-ipilimumab or ipilimumab-then-nivolumab first-line.

Clones were sequenced by immunoSEQ multiplex PCR, and TCRdb holds only the in-frame ones, with some missing. The table records 15,000 to 20,000 clones, around 68% of them present only once. Treatment in this sample: randomized to nivolumab then ipilimumab (arm A) or the reverse (arm B). DNA-damaging chemotherapy had not been given to any patient beforehand. PBMC sorting kept live CD3+CD8+ cells without CD19 or CD56. The CDR3 runs 12 residues. Trimming cost V 3 bases and J 8 bases, with 10 bases left between them. Germline-derived CDR1 and CDR2 are MDHEN and SYDVKM. J is TRBJ1-2 and V is TRBV28; perhaps TRBD1 as D (5 bases). The receptor comes from a human donor with melanoma. This sample comprised CD8+ T cells sorted from blood (inferred from file names), obtained from a patient given nivolumab and ipilimumab in sequence. CDR3 DNA sequence: TGTGCCAGCAGTTTCCAGGGCTGGGGCTACACCTTC. Protein product: CASSFQGWGYTF.